The sequence of this T cell receptor (beta chain) was determined in a study of T cells after yellow fever vaccination. Trimming took 6 bases from V and 2 from J, leaving 13 bases between them. The germline V gene has CDR1 KGHSH and CDR2 LQKENI. The CDR3 covers 14 residues. This clonotype was recorded many times. TCRdb re-called the 5' RACE reads through MiXCR, storing one row per CDR3 protein. The data show about 30,000 distinct CDR3 sequences, roughly 6% seen once. This TCR came from a man younger than 40 who received the YFV17D yellow fever vaccine. V is TRBV18 and J is TRBJ1-1; no clear D. The sample was PBMCs, either bulk or a sorted T-cell subset (CD4+, CD8+, memory, or dextramer-sorted; not recorded which), taken on the day of the yellow fever booster vaccination. The DNA for the CDR3 is TGTGCCAGCTCCCGGGCCTCCTACAACACTGAAGCTTTCTTT. Translating gives CASSRASYNTEAFF.